These 2 T cell receptor beta chains were all obtained from the same sample, sequenced in a study of a mutant IDH1 vaccine in newly diagnosed glioma. Generated by immunoSEQ multiplex PCR, the TCRdb table keeps only in-frame clones and is missing some. This table has tens of thousands of clones, roughly four fifths appearing once. Their specific antigens are unknown. As for time point: week 47, end of study. In the vaccine, a single dose held 300 ug of the mutant IDH1 20-mer peptide, along with topical imiquimod. This material consisted of PBMCs, taken from a glioma patient whose treatment included an IDH1 peptide vaccine. The receptors derive from a man aged 25-40 years with glioma.

A single count supports this clone. The chain is built from TRBV19 and TRBJ2-2; 8 bases are shared with TRBD2. The CDR3 runs 15 residues. CDR1 LNHDA and CDR2 SQIVND come from the germline V gene (reference sequence). V lost 5 bases and J lost 4; bases outside the gene matches: 6. The CDR3 loop reads CASSFYRGGTGELFF. In nucleotides, the CDR3 is TGTGCCAGTAGTTTTTATCGGGGGGGCACCGGGGAGCTGTTTTTT.

The rearrangement joins TRBV11-2 to TRBJ2-7; possibly TRBD1 or TRBD2 for D (5 bases each). In germline, CDR1 is SGHAT, CDR2 FQNNGV. This CDR3 spans 15 amino acids. V lost 7 bases, J lost 4 bases, and 20 bases lay in between. The CDR3 bases are TGTGCCAGCAACGTCCGACAGCGGAATACGTACGAGCAGTACTTC. This encodes CASNVRQRNTYEQYF.